This entry is about one TCR beta chain. What it binds is not known. This specimen comes from a study of radiation and T cells in renal cell carcinoma. Regarding time point: blood 2 weeks post-SBRT. The treatment denotes: 15 Gy SBRT to primary tumor, nephrectomy 4 weeks later. Profiling relied on immunoSEQ multiplex PCR, and the TCRdb table lists in-frame clones only, not all of them. The sample holds roughly 80,000 clones, approximately 86% seen once. Regarding the study as a whole: Top tumor clonotypes rose in blood 2 weeks post-radiation, then contracted.

Germline CDR1 reads LNHDA; CDR2 reads SQIVND (reference sequence). V lost 5 bases, J lost 5 bases, and 12 bases stayed unmatched. This CDR3 has 16 amino acids. This clonotype was sampled from a woman in her 50s with renal cell carcinoma. The chain is built from TRBV19 and TRBJ2-1; 7 bases match TRBD1. The material was blood, obtained from a patient whose treatment included radiotherapy and nephrectomy. CDR3 bases: TGTGCCAGTAGTCCCCCCGGGCAGGGGGTTAACAATGAGCAGTTCTTC. Translating gives CASSPPGQGVNNEQFF. The whole variable domain, filled in from reference TRBV19 and TRBJ2-1, reads DGGITQSPKYLFRKEGQNVTLSCEQNLNHDAMYWYRQDPGQGLRLIYYSQIVNDFQKGDIAEGYSVSREKKESFPLTVTSAQKNPTAFYLCASSPPGQGVNNEQFFGPGTRLTVL.